This T cell receptor (beta chain) was recovered during a study of identical twins. Findings and caveats of the study: It was out-of-frame TCR alpha sharing in monozygotic twins that models underestimated.

TCRdb redid the calling of the 5' RACE reads with MiXCR, one entry per CDR3 protein. The sample records about 300,000 distinct CDR3 sequences, 9% to 15% being singletons. This clonotype was seen only a few times. Its antigen is still unknown. The V and J ends lost 3 bases and 2 bases respectively, with 11 bases between them. The CDR3 runs 14 residues. Germline V gene data show CDR1 as SGHVS and CDR2 as FQNEAQ. These records were also assigned to another study, of yellow fever vaccine responses in identical twins.

This TCR was recovered from a woman aged 18-29 years in good health. This chain links TRBV7-8 with TRBJ2-7, with a weak D call TRBD1 (6 bases). The sequenced material came from CD8+ T cells sorted from blood. CDR3 protein: CASSFSGETYEQYF. The CDR3 bases are TGTGCCAGCAGCTTTTCAGGGGAAACCTACGAGCAGTACTTC. The full variable domain, rest sourced from reference TRBV7-8 and TRBJ2-7, is GAGVSQSPRYKVAKRGQDVALRCDPISGHVSLFWYQQALGQGPEFLTYFQNEAQLDKSGLPSDRFFAERPEGSVSTLKIQRTQQEDSAVYLCASSFSGETYEQYFGPGTRLTVT.